The present TCR beta chain was sequenced within a study of tumor-infiltrating lymphocytes in primary liver carcinoma. 13 amino acids form the CDR3, both terminal residues included. From germline, CDR1 is MGHRA and CDR2 YSYEKL. Production of TCR beta cDNA used 400 to 600 ng total RNA together with a constant-region primer. Libraries for TCR beta were built through three nested multiplex PCR rounds, which together made up a slightly modified ARM-PCR procedure. PCR rounds one and two used TRBV1-TRBV30 forward primers with a C-beta reverse primer for 9 to 10 cycles each. TCRdb used MiXCR to reprocess the multiplex PCR reads, holding one entry per CDR3 protein. The table has roughly 86,000 distinct CDR3 sequences, just over 65% seen once. Co-extraction of RNA and DNA was performed on about 20-32 mg of unsorted bulk tissue. These patients lived with chronic HBV infection and had never been treated. A few counts support this clonotype. Its specificity is unknown. Being one base from a much bigger clone, this may be a read error. Since the CDR3 does not end with the conserved phenylalanine or tryptophan, this likely comes from a read error. Because the CDR3's place on the DNA is in doubt, the DNA is left out and the CDR3 is given as listed by TCRdb.

Regarding the study as a whole: Tumors had a significantly higher top-250-clone fraction than blood (p = 0.039).

The chain employs TRBV4-1 and TRBJ1-2. The source material was tumor-adjacent normal liver tissue. The receptor comes from a man aged 40-55 years with primary liver carcinoma and hepatitis B virus infection. The CDR3 spells CASSETANYGHTP.